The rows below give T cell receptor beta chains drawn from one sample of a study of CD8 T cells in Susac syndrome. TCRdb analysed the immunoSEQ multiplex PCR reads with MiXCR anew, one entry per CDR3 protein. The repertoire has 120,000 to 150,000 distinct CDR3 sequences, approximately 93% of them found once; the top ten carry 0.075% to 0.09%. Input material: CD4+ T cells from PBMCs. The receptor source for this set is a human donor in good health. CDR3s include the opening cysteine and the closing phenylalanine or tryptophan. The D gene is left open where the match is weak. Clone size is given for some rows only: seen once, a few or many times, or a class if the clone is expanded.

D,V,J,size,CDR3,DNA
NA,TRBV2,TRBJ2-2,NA,CASKRLETLNTGELFF,TGTGCCAGCAAGCGCCTCGAAACACTAAACACCGGGGAGCTGTTTTTT
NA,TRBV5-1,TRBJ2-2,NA,CASSLFRLNTGELFF,TGCGCCAGCAGCTTGTTTAGGTTGAACACCGGGGAGCTGTTTTTT
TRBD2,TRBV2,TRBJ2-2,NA,CASTGLVNTGELFF,TGTGCCAGCACTGGACTAGTGAACACCGGGGAGCTGTTTTTT
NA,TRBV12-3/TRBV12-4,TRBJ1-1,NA,CASSLQGNIEAFF,TGTGCCAGCAGTTTACAGGGAAATATTGAAGCTTTCTTT
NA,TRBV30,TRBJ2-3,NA,CAWSGGSGTDTQYF,TGTGCCTGGAGCGGGGGTTCCGGCACAGATACGCAGTATTTT
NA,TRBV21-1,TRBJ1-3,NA,CASSKTRGQGNTIYF,TGTGCCAGCAGCAAGACACGGGGACAGGGAAACACCATATATTTT
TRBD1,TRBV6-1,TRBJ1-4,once,CASSERGGNEKLFF,TGTGCCAGCAGCGAAAGAGGGGGCAATGAAAAACTGTTTTTT
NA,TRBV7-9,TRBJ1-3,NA,CASSLEGNADTIYF,TGTGCCAGCAGCTTGGAGGGGAACGCGGACACCATATATTTT
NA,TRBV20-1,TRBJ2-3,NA,CSACPILEDTQYF,TGCAGTGCTTGCCCTATTTTAGAAGATACGCAGTATTTT
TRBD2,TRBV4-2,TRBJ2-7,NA,CASSQELAGAYEQYF,TGTGCCAGCAGCCAAGAGCTAGCGGGGGCCTACGAGCAGTACTTC
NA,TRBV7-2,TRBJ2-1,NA,CASSLGGAVSNEQFF,TGTGCCAGCAGCTTAGGAGGGGCGGTTAGCAATGAGCAGTTCTTC
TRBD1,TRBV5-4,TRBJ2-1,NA,CASSFSRGRGNEQFF,TGTGCCAGCAGCTTCTCCAGGGGGCGTGGGAATGAGCAGTTCTTC
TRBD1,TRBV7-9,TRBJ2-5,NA,CASSLGQSGETQYF,TGTGCCAGCAGCTTGGGACAGTCAGGAGAGACCCAGTACTTC
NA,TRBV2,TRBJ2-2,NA,CASTILGQLGGELFF,TGTGCCAGCACCATTCTCGGACAGCTAGGGGGGGAGCTGTTTTTT
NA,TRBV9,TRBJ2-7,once,CASSVGGGGNEQYF,TGTGCCAGCAGCGTGGGGGGAGGTGGAAACGAGCAGTACTTC
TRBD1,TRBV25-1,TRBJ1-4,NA,CASSESGQGREKLFF,TGTGCCAGCAGTGAATCCGGACAGGGCAGGGAAAAACTGTTTTTT
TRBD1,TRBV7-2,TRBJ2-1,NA,CASSSPGQSYNEQFF,TGTGCCAGCAGCTCCCCGGGACAGTCCTACAATGAGCAGTTCTTC
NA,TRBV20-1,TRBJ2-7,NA,CSYGAPMAYEQYF,TGCAGTTACGGGGCCCCTATGGCCTACGAGCAGTACTTC
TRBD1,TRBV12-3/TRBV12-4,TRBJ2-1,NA,CASSLLTGGVHEQFF,TGTGCCAGCAGTTTGCTAACAGGGGGCGTACATGAGCAGTTCTTC
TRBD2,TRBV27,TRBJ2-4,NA,CASSQSYRLAGTKNIQYF,TGTGCCAGCAGCCAGTCGTATCGACTAGCGGGAACCAAAAACATTCAGTACTTC
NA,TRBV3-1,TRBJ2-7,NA,CASSQDPPRPQGTYEQYF,TGTGCCAGCAGCCAAGATCCTCCAAGACCACAGGGAACCTACGAGCAGTACTTC
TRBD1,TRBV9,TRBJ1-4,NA,CASSVETGEKLFF,TGTGCCAGCAGCGTAGAGACAGGGGAGAAACTGTTTTTT
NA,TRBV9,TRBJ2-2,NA,CASSVDLTGNTGELFF,TGTGCCAGCAGCGTCGACTTGACAGGAAACACCGGGGAGCTGTTTTTT
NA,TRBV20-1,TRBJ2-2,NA,CSARDLRGPGGELFF,TGCAGTGCTAGAGATCTTAGGGGACCGGGCGGGGAGCTGTTTTTT
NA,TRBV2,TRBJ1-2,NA,CASSGGTRGYGYTF,TGTGCCAGCAGTGGTGGGACGAGGGGCTATGGCTACACCTTC
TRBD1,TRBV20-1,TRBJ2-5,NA,CSASRQGAQEETQYF,TGCAGTGCTAGTCGACAGGGGGCACAGGAAGAGACCCAGTACTTC
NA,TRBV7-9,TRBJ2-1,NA,CASSLGYVEQFF,TGTGCCAGCAGCTTAGGGTACGTGGAGCAGTTCTTC
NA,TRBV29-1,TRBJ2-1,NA,CSVAPIGIVRNEQFF,TGCAGCGTTGCCCCAATAGGGATAGTCCGGAATGAGCAGTTCTTC
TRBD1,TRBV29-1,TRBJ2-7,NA,CSVEWDSTYEQYF,TGCAGCGTTGAGTGGGACAGCACCTACGAGCAGTACTTC
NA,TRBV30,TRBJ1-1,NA,CASTRGGLDTEAFF,TGTGCCTCCACCCGGGGGGGGTTGGACACTGAAGCTTTCTTT
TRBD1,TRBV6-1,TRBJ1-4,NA,CASSSGQGIGNEKLFF,TGTGCCAGCAGCTCGGGACAGGGGATTGGTAATGAAAAACTGTTTTTT
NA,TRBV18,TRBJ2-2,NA,CASSLPTQPYTGELFF,TGTGCCAGCTCACTCCCGACCCAACCTTACACCGGGGAGCTGTTTTTT
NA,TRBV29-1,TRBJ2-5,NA,CSVEGVERETQYF,TGCAGCGTTGAAGGGGTGGAACGCGAGACCCAGTACTTC
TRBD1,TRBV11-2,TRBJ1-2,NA,CASSLDVGQANGYTF,TGTGCCAGCAGCTTAGACGTGGGACAGGCGAATGGCTACACCTTC
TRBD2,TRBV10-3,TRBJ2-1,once,CAIRETSGRLNEQFF,TGTGCCATCAGAGAGACTAGCGGGAGATTAAATGAGCAGTTCTTC
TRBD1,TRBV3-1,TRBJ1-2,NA,CASSQTGGRGYTF,TGTGCCAGCAGCCAGACAGGGGGCAGGGGCTACACCTTC
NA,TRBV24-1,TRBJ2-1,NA,CATSPGGAGARNEQFF,TGTGCCACCTCACCAGGGGGAGCGGGAGCTAGGAATGAGCAGTTCTTC